A selection of T cell receptor beta chains follows, all from one sample in a study of T cells after yellow fever vaccination. TCRdb called the 5' RACE reads again in MiXCR, with one record for every CDR3 protein. The sample shows about 320,000 distinct CDR3 sequences, around 7% of them seen only once. Sequences were derived from PBMCs, sampled more than 35 days after the first yellow fever vaccination. The receptors here all came from a man between 18 and 29 years old who received the YFV17D yellow fever vaccine. CDR3s leave out the opening cysteine and the closing phenylalanine or tryptophan. Fields, in order: clone size, CDR3 length, V gene, J gene, CDR3 protein. Clone sizes are given selectively: once, few, many, or a class where the clone is expanded.

clone_size: many; cdr3_length: 15; v_call: TRBV25-1; j_call: TRBJ2-5; cdr3_aa: ASSDPRKTGDQETQY
clone_size: few; cdr3_length: 13; v_call: TRBV6-2/TRBV6-3; j_call: TRBJ2-1; cdr3_aa: ASRTPDREWNEQF
clone_size: few; cdr3_length: 13; v_call: TRBV7-9; j_call: TRBJ1-2; cdr3_aa: ASSQSGGFNYGYT
clone_size: few; cdr3_length: 14; v_call: TRBV6-2/TRBV6-3; j_call: TRBJ1-2; cdr3_aa: ASNRQGSVENYGYT
clone_size: few; cdr3_length: 11; v_call: TRBV20-1; j_call: TRBJ1-4; cdr3_aa: SVDGRGNEKLF
clone_size: many; cdr3_length: 12; v_call: TRBV6-1; j_call: TRBJ1-2; cdr3_aa: ASTPRPGRSGYT
clone_size: few; cdr3_length: 14; v_call: TRBV6-5; j_call: TRBJ1-5; cdr3_aa: ASSYAGTGSNQPQH
clone_size: many; cdr3_length: 14; v_call: TRBV11-3; j_call: TRBJ2-2; cdr3_aa: ASSLRGQKNTGELF
clone_size: few; cdr3_length: 15; v_call: TRBV18; j_call: TRBJ2-3; cdr3_aa: ASSPPTAGGLTDTQY
clone_size: few; cdr3_length: 12; v_call: TRBV19; j_call: TRBJ1-2; cdr3_aa: ASSIREGAYGYT
clone_size: few; cdr3_length: 14; v_call: TRBV5-1; j_call: TRBJ2-1; cdr3_aa: ASSRREVRSYNEQF
clone_size: NA; cdr3_length: 12; v_call: TRBV5-1; j_call: TRBJ2-2; cdr3_aa: ASSFGGPTGELF
clone_size: many; cdr3_length: 10; v_call: TRBV6-2/TRBV6-3; j_call: TRBJ2-2; cdr3_aa: ASSYSTGELF
clone_size: NA; cdr3_length: 13; v_call: TRBV11-2; j_call: TRBJ2-2; cdr3_aa: ASSPPRTWSGELF
clone_size: NA; cdr3_length: 15; v_call: TRBV15; j_call: TRBJ2-2; cdr3_aa: ATSRDLATANTGELF
clone_size: NA; cdr3_length: 12; v_call: TRBV5-1; j_call: TRBJ1-2; cdr3_aa: ASSSLGLNYGYT
clone_size: few; cdr3_length: 12; v_call: TRBV20-1; j_call: TRBJ2-3; cdr3_aa: SAREDSEIDTQY
clone_size: NA; cdr3_length: 15; v_call: TRBV19; j_call: TRBJ2-3; cdr3_aa: ASSIGTRDPQRDTQY
clone_size: NA; cdr3_length: 11; v_call: TRBV7-2; j_call: TRBJ1-4; cdr3_aa: ASGYQGLEKLF
clone_size: NA; cdr3_length: 13; v_call: TRBV9; j_call: TRBJ2-5; cdr3_aa: ASSTRGTSLGTQY
clone_size: many; cdr3_length: 14; v_call: TRBV29-1; j_call: TRBJ1-2; cdr3_aa: SVGGARGRPNYGYT
clone_size: many; cdr3_length: 10; v_call: TRBV5-5; j_call: TRBJ1-3; cdr3_aa: ASSLDGNTIY
clone_size: many; cdr3_length: 12; v_call: TRBV5-1; j_call: TRBJ2-7; cdr3_aa: ASTWGTPRGEQY
clone_size: NA; cdr3_length: 11; v_call: TRBV20-1; j_call: TRBJ2-3; cdr3_aa: SAQGIEWHTQY
clone_size: NA; cdr3_length: 15; v_call: TRBV4-2; j_call: TRBJ2-7; cdr3_aa: ASSQDFFAGAVYEQY